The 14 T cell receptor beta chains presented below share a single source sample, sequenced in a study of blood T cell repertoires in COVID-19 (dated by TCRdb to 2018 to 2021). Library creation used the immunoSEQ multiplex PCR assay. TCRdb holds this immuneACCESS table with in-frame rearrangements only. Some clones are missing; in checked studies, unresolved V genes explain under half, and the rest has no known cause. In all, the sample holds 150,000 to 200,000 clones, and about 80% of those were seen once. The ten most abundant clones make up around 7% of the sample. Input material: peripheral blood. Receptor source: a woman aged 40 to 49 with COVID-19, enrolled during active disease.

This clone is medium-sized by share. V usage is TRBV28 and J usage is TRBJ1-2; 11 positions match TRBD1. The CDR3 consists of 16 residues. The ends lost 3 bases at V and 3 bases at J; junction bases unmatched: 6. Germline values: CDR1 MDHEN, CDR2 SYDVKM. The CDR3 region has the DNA TGTGCCAGCAGTTTTGGGGACAGGGGGGATTACTATGGCTACACCTTC. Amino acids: CASSFGDRGDYYGYTF.

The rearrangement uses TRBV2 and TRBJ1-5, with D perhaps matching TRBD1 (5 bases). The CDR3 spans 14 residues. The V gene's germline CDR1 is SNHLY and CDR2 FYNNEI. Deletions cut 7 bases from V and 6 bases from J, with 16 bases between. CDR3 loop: CASTEEGTLQPQHF. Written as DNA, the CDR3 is TGTGCCAGCACCGAGGAGGGGACCCTTCAGCCCCAGCATTTT.

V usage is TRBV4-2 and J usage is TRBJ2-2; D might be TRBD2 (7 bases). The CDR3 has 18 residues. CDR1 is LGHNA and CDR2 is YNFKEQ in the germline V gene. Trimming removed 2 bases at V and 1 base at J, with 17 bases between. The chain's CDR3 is CASSQISGASGNTGELFF. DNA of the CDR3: TGTGCCAGCAGCCAAATCTCGGGGGCTAGCGGGAACACCGGGGAGCTGTTTTTT.

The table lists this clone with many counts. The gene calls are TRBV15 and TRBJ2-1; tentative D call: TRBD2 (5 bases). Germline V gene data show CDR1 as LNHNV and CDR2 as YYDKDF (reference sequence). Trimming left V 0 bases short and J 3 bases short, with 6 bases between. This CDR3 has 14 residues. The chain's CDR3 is CATSRDRGYNEQFF. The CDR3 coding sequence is TGTGCCACCAGCAGAGATCGGGGCTACAATGAGCAGTTCTTC. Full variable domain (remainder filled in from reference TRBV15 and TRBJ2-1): DAMVIQNPRYQVTQFGKPVTLSCSQTLNHNVMYWYQQKSSQAPKLLFHYYDKDFNNEADTPDNFQSRRPNTSFCFLDIRSPGLGDTAMYLCATSRDRGYNEQFFGPGTRLTVL.

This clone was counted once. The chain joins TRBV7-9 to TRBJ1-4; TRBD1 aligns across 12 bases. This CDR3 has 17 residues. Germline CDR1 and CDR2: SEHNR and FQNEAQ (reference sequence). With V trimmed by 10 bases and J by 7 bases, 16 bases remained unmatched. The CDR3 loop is CATPKVGTGGQGEKLFF. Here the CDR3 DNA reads TGTGCCACCCCAAAAGTGGGGACAGGGGGCCAGGGTGAAAAACTGTTTTTT.

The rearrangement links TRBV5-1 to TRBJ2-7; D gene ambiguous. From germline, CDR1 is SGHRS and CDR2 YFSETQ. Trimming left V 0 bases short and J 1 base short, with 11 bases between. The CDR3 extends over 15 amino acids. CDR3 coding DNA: TGCGCCAGCAGCTTGGGTGGCCTTCATTCCTACGAGCAGTACTTC. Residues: CASSLGGLHSYEQYF.

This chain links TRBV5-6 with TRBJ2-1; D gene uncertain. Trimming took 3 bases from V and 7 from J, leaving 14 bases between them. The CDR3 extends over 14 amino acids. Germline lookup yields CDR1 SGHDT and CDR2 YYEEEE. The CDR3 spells CASSSNPDWNEQFF. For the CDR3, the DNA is TGTGCCAGCAGCTCAAACCCCGACTGGAATGAGCAGTTCTTC.

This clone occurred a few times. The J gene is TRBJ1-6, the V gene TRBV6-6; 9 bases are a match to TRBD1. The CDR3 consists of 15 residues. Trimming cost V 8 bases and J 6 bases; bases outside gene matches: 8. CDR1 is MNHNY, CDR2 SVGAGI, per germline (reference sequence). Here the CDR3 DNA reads TGTGCCAGCGGGAATCCACAGGGGGCTAATTCACCCCTCCACTTT. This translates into CASGNPQGANSPLHF.

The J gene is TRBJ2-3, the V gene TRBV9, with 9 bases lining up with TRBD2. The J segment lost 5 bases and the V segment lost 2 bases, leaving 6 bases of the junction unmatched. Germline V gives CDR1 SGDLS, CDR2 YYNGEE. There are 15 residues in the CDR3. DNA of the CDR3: TGTGCCAGCAGCGTGAGCGGGGGGCCGGGAGATACGCAGTATTTT. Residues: CASSVSGGPGDTQYF.

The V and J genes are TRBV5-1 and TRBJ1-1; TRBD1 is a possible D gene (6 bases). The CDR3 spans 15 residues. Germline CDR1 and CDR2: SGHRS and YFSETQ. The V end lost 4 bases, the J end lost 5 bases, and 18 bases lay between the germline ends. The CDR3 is CASSRTVNGRTEAFF. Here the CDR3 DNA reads TGCGCCAGCAGCCGGACAGTAAATGGTCGGACTGAAGCTTTCTTT.

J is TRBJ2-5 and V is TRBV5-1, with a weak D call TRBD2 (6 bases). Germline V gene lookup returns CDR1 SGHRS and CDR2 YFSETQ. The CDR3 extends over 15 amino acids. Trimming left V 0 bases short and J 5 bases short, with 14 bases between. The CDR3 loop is CASSLGLHSGETQYF. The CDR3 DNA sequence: TGCGCCAGCAGCTTGGGCTTACACAGCGGGGAGACCCAGTACTTC.

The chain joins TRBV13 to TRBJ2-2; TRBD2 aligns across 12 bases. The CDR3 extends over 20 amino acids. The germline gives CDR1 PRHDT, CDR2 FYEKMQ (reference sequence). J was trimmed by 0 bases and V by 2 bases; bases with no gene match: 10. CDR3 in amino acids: CASSLYSRTSGKTNTGELFF. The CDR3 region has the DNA TGTGCCAGCAGCTTATATTCCCGGACTAGCGGGAAAACGAACACCGGGGAGCTGTTTTTT.

CDR3 in DNA: TGTGCCAGCAGTGAAGTTCTACTAGCGCGGTACCAAGAGACCCAGTACTTC. Protein: CASSEVLLARYQETQYF. The genes are TRBV6-1 and TRBJ2-5; 7 bases line up with TRBD2. The ends lost 1 base at V and 0 bases at J; junction bases unmatched: 8. The CDR3 contains 17 residues. Germline V CDR1 and CDR2: MNHNS, SASEGT.

This chain's CDR3 is CASSRGRGDTEAFF. DNA of the CDR3: TGTGCCAGCAGCCGTGGACGGGGGGACACTGAAGCTTTCTTT. The V call is TRBV11-1, the J call TRBJ1-1; tentative D call: TRBD1 (5 bases). With 5 bases removed from V and 3 bases from J, the gap between germline ends came to 13 bases. CDR3 length equals 14 residues. In germline, CDR1 is SGHAT, CDR2 FQDESV (reference sequence).